The sequence of this T cell receptor (beta chain) was determined in a study of T cell responses to AZD1222 COVID-19 vaccine. Study context: Pooled in the analysis were second doses at about 4 or about 12 weeks. Study-wide points: Recipients of AZD1222 seropositive at baseline numbered only 6 or 7. Repertoires were sampled only after the peak T cell response.

Libraries were prepared by immunoSEQ multiplex PCR; TCRdb keeps only in-frame clonotypes and omits some of them. The data hold about 130,000 clones, with over 75% observed a single time. Of note for this clone: Its antigen is not identified.

Trimming took off 3 bases at V and 6 bases at J, with 11 bases between the two ends. Germline-derived CDR1 and CDR2 are KGHSH and LQKENI. This CDR3 has 14 amino acids. This specimen was peripheral blood, taken on day 0 of AZD1222 vaccination. The clonotype originates from an adult in good health. This sequence joins TRBV18 and TRBJ1-4, with D hard to call. The DNA of the CDR3 is TGTGCCAGCTCACCGGGAGGGTTGGATGAAAAACTGTTTTTT. The encoded protein is CASSPGGLDEKLFF.